This entry features one T cell receptor (beta chain) sequence. Its antigen is unidentified. The read comes to an end 3 residues before the CDR3 does, leaving the germline J gene to fill in the end. Clones were read by immunoSEQ multiplex PCR, and TCRdb kept only the in-frame ones, dropping some. The sample includes 14,000 or so clones. The sample originates from a study of T cells in women clearing cervical HPV infection. The wider study: Blood came at first lesion visit for cases, post-clearance for controls.

Germline CDR1 PRHDT, CDR2 FYEKMQ (reference sequence). The CDR3 is 12 amino acids. Findings and limits, study-wide: Cases and controls were distinguished at AUC about 0.79 by richness and V genes.

The sequenced sample consisted of blood buffy coat. The chain links TRBV13 to TRBJ1-2; 7 nucleotides match TRBD1. This TCR came from a woman between 18 and 75 years old with a cervical HPV16 infection that either progressed to CIN3+ or cleared (not recorded which). The CDR3 sequence: CASRTGSNDYTF. CDR3 bases read: TGTGCCAGCAGGACAGGGTCCAATGAC.